The text below deals with one T cell receptor (beta chain). The data derive from a study of T cell responses to AZD1222 COVID-19 vaccine. Sequencing was performed with immunoSEQ multiplex PCR; in TCRdb, only in-frame clones are kept and a portion is missing. The data show 100,000 to 130,000 clones, 70% to 90% seen once. The origin of this receptor is an adult in good health. Sequenced material: peripheral blood, taken on day 0 of AZD1222 vaccination.

CDR3 residues: CASSSDTSSGNTIYF. CDR3 coding DNA: TGTGCCAGCAGTTCGGACACGAGCTCTGGAAACACCATATATTTT. The rearrangement joins TRBV7-9 to TRBJ1-3; a weak D match, TRBD1 (5 bases). The CDR3 contains 15 residues. Trimming took 6 bases from V and 0 from J, leaving 12 bases between them. Germline V lookup: CDR1 SEHNR, CDR2 FQNEAQ (reference sequence).